Sequencing of this TCR beta chain was carried out in a study of blood T cell repertoires in COVID-19. For the study at large: Acute and convalescent COVID-19 specimens originated in the United States, Italy and Spain. Sources were T cells, B-cell-depleted T cells, or PBMCs; the material itself was cDNA or gDNA.

Germline CDR1 is SGDLS and CDR2 is YYNGEE. The CDR3 loop spans 11 amino acids. The ends were cut back, 6 bases at V and 4 bases at J, with 5 bases in the middle. Original analysis: Reference gene primer amplification yielded estimated nucleated cell counts. Only in-frame clones appear in the TCRdb table, and some are missing; sequencing was by immunoSEQ multiplex PCR. The DNA was the basis for D and trimming; V, J and clone size are from that table. The repertoire holds roughly 380,000 clones, approximately 77% seen once, with about 1.2% in the top ten. Sequencing was done on a sample of peripheral blood. The V call is TRBV9, the J call TRBJ1-3; D is unresolved. The source is a human donor with acute or convalescent COVID-19. The donor label of this sample is uncertain. CDR3 nucleotide sequence: TGTGCCAGCAAGAGAGGAAACACCATATATTTT. This codes for CASKRGNTIYF. Based on the CDR3 plus reference TRBV9 and TRBJ1-3, the full variable domain is DSGVTQTPKHLITATGQRVTLRCSPRSGDLSVYWYQQSLDQGLQFLIQYYNGEERAKGNILERFSAQQFPDLHSELNLSSLELGDSALYFCASKRGNTIYFGEGSWLTVV.